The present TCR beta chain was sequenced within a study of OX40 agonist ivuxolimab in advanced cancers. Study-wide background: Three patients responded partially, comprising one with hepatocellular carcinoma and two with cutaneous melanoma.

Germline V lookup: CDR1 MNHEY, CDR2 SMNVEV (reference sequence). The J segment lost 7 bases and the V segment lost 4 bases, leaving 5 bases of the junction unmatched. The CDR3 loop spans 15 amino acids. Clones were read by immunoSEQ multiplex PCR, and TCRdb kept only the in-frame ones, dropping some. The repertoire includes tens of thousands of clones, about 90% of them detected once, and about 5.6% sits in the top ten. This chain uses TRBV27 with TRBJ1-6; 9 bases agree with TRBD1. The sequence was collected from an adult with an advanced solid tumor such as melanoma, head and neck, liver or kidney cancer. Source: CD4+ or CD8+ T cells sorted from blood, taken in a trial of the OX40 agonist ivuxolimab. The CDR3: CASSSPGTGNSPLHF. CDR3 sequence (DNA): TGTGCCAGCAGTTCCCCCGGGACAGGGAATTCACCCCTCCACTTT.